The T cell receptor (beta chain) described here comes from a study of T cell responses to AZD1222 COVID-19 vaccine. Germline loops: CDR1 MGHRA, CDR2 YSYEKL. The V gene lost 0 bases and the J gene lost 2 bases, with 10 bases spanning the gap. This CDR3 contains 15 residues. Study-wide results and caveats: The study sampled repertoires only after the peak T cell response. Only 5 or 6 people who got AZD1222 tested seropositive at baseline. Nearly half of spike-specific TCRs reportedly target unmutated variant regions.

This clone was counted a single time. As yet, its antigen is unknown. Assay used: immunoSEQ multiplex PCR; TCRdb lists only in-frame clones, some missing. The sample has around 120,000 clones; 90% are singletons. Sequenced material: peripheral blood, taken on day 0 of AZD1222 vaccination. This clonotype originated in an adult in good health. This chain links TRBV4-1 with TRBJ2-5; D may be TRBD1 (6 bases). CDR3 sequence reads: CASSQDPDRQETQYF. The CDR3 DNA follows: TGCGCCAGCAGCCAAGATCCGGACAGACAAGAGACCCAGTACTTC.